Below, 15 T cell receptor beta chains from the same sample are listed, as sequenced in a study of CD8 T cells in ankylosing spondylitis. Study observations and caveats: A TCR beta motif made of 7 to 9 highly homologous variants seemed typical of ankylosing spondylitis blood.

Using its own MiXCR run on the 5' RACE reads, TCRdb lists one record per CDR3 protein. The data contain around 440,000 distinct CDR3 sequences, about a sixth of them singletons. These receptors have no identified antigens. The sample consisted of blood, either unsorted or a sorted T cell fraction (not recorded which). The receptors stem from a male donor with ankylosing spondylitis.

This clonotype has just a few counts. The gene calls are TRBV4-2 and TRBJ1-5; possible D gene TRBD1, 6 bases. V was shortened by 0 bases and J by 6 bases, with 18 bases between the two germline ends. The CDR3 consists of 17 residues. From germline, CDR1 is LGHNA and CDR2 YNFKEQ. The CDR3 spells CASSQDLRDTRAQPQHF. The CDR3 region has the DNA TGTGCCAGCAGCCAAGATCTAAGGGACACCCGAGCTCAGCCCCAGCATTTT.

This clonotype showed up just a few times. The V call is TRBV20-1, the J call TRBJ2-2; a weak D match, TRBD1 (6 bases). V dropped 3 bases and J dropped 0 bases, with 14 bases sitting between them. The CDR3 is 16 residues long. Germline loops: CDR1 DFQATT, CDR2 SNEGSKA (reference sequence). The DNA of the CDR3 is TGCAGTGCTAGGCCGTCCGGGACACCGAACACCGGGGAGCTGTTTTTT. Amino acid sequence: CSARPSGTPNTGELFF.

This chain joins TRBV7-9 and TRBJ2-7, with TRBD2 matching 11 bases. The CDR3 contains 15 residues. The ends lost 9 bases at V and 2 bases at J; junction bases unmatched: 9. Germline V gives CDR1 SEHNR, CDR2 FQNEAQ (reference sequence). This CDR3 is CASNQLAGGPYEQYF. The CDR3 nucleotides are TGTGCCAGTAACCAATTAGCGGGAGGGCCCTACGAGCAGTACTTC.

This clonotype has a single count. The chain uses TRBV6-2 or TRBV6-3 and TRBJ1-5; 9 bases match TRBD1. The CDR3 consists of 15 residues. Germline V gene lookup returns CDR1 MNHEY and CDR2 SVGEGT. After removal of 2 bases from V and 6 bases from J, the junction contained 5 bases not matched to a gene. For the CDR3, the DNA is TGTGCCAGCAGTTACCCACGGGACAGGGTTCAGCCCCAGCATTTT. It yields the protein CASSYPRDRVQPQHF.

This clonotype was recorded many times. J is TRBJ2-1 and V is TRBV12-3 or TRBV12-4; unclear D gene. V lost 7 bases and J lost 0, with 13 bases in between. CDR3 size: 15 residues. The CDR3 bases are TGTGCCAGCACCGTGACTCTGAGCTCCTACAATGAGCAGTTCTTC. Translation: CASTVTLSSYNEQFF.

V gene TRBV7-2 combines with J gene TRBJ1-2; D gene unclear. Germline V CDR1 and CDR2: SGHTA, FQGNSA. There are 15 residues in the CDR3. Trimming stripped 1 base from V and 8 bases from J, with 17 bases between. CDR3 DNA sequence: TGTGCCAGCAGCTTAGACGGCAACCGCCCCGGGGGCTACACCTTC. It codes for CASSLDGNRPGGYTF.

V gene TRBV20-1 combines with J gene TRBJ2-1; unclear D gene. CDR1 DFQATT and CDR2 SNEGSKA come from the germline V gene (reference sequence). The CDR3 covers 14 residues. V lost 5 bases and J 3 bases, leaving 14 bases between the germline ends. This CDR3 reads CSAPNSLHYNEQFF. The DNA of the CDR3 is TGCAGTGCTCCGAACTCACTGCACTACAATGAGCAGTTCTTC.

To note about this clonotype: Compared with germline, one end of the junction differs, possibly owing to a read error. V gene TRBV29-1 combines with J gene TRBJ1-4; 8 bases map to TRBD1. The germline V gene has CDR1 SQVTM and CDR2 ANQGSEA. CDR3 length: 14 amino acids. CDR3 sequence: CSVEDPGGTEKLLF. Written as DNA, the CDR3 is TGCAGCGTTGAAGACCCAGGGGGCACTGAAAAACTGCTTTTT.

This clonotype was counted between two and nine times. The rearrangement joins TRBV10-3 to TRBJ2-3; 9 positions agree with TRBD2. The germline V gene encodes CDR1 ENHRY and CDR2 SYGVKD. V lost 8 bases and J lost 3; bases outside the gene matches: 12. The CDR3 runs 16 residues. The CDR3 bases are TGTGCCATCTCAGCGGGAGGTTTTGGAAAAACAGATACGCAGTATTTT. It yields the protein CAISAGGFGKTDTQYF.

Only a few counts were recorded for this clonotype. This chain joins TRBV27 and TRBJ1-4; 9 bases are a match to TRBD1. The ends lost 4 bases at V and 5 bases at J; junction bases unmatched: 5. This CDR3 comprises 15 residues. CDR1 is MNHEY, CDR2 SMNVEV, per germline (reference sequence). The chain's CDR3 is CASSSPGQGNEKLFF. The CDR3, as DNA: TGTGCCAGCAGTTCACCGGGACAGGGAAATGAAAAACTGTTTTTT.

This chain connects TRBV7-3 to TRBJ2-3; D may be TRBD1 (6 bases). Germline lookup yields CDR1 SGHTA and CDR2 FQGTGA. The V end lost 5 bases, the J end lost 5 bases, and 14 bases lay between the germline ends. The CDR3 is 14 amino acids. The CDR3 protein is CASSPQGLVDTQYF. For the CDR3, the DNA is TGTGCCAGCAGCCCACAGGGATTGGTAGATACGCAGTATTTT. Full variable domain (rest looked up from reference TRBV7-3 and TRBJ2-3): GAGVSQTPSNKVTEKGKYVELRCDPISGHTALYWYRQSLGQGPEFLIYFQGTGAADDSGLPNDRFFAVRPEGSVSTLKIQRTERGDSAVYLCASSPQGLVDTQYFGPGTRLTVL.

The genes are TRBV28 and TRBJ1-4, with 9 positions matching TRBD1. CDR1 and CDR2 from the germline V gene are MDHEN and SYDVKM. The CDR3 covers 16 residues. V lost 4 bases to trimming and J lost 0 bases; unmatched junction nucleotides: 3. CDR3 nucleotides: TGTGCCAGCAGTTCGACAGGGGGAGCAACTAATGAAAAACTGTTTTTT. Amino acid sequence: CASSSTGGATNEKLFF.

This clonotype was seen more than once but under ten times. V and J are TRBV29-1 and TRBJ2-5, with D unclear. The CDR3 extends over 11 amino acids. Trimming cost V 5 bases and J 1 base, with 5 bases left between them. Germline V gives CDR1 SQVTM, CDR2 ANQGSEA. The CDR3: CSVLFQETQYF. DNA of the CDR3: TGCAGCGTTCTATTCCAAGAGACCCAGTACTTC.

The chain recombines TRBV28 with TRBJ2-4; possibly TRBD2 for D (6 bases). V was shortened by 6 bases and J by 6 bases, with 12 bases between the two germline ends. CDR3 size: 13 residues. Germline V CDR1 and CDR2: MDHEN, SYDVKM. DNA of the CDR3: TGTGCCAGCAGCGGGGGACGGCGAAACATTCAGTACTTC. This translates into CASSGGRRNIQYF.

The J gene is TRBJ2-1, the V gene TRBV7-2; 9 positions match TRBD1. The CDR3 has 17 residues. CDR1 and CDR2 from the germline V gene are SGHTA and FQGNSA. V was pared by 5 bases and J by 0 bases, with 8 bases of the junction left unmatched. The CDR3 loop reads CASSPGQGRISYNEQFF. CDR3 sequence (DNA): TGTGCCAGCAGCCCGGGACAGGGCCGAATCTCCTACAATGAGCAGTTCTTC.